The T cell receptor (beta chain) described here comes from a study of T cell repertoires in cytomegalovirus infection. Overall study results and limits: In two of eight donors, the top clonotype was HLA-C-restricted CMV-specific.

This clonotype was seen at least ten times. Its antigen is undetermined. Via MiXCR, TCRdb re-called the reads, giving one row per CDR3 protein. The data contain about 900,000 distinct CDR3 sequences, under 40% of them seen just once; the ten biggest clones take up about an eighth. The CDR3 length is 14 residues. V shed 10 bases, J shed 5 bases, and the junction held 7 bases outside the gene matches. Germline CDR1 and CDR2: ENHRY and SYGVKD. The receptor was isolated from a human donor in good health (CMV status not recorded). Some clones in this sample may be carry-over from other donors' samples. The chain recombines TRBV10-3 with TRBJ2-5; 13 positions match TRBD2. The sample in question was cultured CD8+ T cells from PBMCs, obtained from culture after CMV antigen stimulation. The CDR3 protein is CATRTSGGGETQYF. The CDR3 region has the DNA TGTGCCACCCGGACTAGCGGGGGCGGGGAGACCCAGTACTTC.